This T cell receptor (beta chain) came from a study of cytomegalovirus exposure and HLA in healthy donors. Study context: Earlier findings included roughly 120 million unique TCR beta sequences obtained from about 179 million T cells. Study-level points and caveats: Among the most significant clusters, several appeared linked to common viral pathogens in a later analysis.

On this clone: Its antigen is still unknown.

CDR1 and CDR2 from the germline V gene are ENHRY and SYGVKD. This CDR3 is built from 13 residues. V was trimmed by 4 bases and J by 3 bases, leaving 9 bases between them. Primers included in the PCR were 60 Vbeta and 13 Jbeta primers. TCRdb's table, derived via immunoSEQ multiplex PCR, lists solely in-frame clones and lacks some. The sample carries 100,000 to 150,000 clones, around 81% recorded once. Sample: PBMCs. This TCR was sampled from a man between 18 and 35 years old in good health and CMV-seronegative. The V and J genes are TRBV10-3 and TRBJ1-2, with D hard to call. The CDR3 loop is CAISVQEDYGYTF. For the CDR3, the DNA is TGTGCCATCAGTGTCCAGGAGGACTATGGCTACACCTTC.